The present entry profiles one TCR beta chain with its context. Its antigen is not known. Germline V gene data show CDR1 as LNHDA and CDR2 as SQIVND (reference sequence). V lost 5 bases, J lost 3 bases, and 12 bases lay in between. This CDR3 contains 14 residues. The data are from a study of shared clonotypes between healthy human individuals. General study findings and limits: Having only a few donors restricted how much genetic and exposure-history diversity was captured. Large sequencing depth failed to make sorted-subset sequencing complete, rarefaction showed.

It was at deep level that the assay was run. TCRdb's copy holds only in-frame clones and misses some; the assay was immunoSEQ multiplex PCR. The profile shows around 1.1 million clones, about 80% of them singletons. All donors were healthy HIV-negative adults lacking recent acute infections or vaccinations. The V gene is TRBV19, the J gene TRBJ2-3; D is possibly TRBD1 or TRBD2 (5 bases each). The clonotype comes from a man between 18 and 35 years old in good health. Some clones in this sample may be carry-over from other donors' samples. Material: memory CD4+ T cells from PBMCs. Subset defined: CD45RA-negative fraction. DNA for the CDR3: TGTGCCAGTAGTTTTCTTGGGGGTACAGATACGCAGTATTTT. Amino acid sequence: CASSFLGGTDTQYF.